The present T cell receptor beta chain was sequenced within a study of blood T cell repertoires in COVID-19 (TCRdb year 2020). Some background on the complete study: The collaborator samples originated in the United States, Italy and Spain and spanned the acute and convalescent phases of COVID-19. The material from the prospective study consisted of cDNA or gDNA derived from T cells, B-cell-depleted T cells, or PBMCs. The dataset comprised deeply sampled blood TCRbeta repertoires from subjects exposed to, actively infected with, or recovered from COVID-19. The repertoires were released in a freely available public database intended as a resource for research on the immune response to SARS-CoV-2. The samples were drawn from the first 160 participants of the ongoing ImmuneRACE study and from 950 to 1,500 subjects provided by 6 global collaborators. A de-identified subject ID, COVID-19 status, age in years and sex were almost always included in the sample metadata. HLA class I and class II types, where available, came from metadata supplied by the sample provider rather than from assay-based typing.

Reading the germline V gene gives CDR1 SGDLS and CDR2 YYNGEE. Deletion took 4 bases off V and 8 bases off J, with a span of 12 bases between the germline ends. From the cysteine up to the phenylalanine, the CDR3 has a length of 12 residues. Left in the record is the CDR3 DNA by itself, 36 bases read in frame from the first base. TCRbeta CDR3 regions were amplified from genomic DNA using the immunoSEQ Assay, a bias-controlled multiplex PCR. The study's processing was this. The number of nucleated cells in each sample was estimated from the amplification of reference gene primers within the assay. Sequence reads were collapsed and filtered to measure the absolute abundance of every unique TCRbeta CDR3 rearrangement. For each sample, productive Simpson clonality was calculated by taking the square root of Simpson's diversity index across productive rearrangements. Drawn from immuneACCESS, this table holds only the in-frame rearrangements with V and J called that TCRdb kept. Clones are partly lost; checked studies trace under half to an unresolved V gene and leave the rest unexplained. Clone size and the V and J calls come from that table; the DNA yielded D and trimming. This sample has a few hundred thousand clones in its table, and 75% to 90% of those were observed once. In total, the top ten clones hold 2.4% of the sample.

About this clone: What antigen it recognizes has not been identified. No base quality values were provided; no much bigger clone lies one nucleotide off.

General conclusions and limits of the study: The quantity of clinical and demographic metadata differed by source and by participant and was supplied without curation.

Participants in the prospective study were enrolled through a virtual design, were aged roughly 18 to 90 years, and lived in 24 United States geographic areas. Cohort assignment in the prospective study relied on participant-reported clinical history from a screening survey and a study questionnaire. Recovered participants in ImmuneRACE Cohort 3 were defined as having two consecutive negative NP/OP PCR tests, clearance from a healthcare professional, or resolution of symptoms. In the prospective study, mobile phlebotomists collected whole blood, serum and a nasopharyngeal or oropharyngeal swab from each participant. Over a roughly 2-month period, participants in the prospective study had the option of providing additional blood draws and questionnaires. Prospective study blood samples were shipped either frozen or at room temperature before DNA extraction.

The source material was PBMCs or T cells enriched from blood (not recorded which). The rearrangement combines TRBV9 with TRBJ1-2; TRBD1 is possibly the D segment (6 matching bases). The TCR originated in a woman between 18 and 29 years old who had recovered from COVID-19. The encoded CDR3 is CASSSRGGGYTF. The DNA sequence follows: TGTGCCAGCAGCTCACGTGGGGGCGGCTACACCTTC.